The rows below give T cell receptor beta chains drawn from one sample of a study of neoadjuvant nivolumab and ipilimumab in lung cancer. Sequenced by immunoSEQ multiplex PCR; TCRdb stores in-frame clones only, minus some. This sample has about 3,600 clones; approximately 75% occur once, and the top ten carry roughly 1.4%. The sample consisted of peripheral blood, taken after neoadjuvant nivolumab, alone or with ipilimumab, at or shortly before surgery. The source is an adult with non-small cell lung cancer. CDR3s include the opening cysteine and the closing phenylalanine or tryptophan. The D gene is left open where the match is weak. A row's size may be missing; if present it is once, few, many or a size class.

v_gene	abundance	j_gene	d_gene	CDR3nt	CDR3aa
TRBV5-4	.	TRBJ1-2	TRBD1	TGTGCCAGCAGCCAGGAATACGGACAGGACAACTATGGCTACACCTTC	CASSQEYGQDNYGYTF
TRBV4-3	.	TRBJ2-2	TRBD2	TGCGCCAGCAGCCAAGATGCCTCAGGAGCTAGCGGAAACACCGGGGAGCTGTTTTTT	CASSQDASGASGNTGELFF
TRBV10-3	few	TRBJ1-5	.	TGTGCCATCAGTGAGTCGGATACAGGCAATCAGCCCCAGCATTTT	CAISESDTGNQPQHF
TRBV5-6	.	TRBJ1-4	.	TGTGCCAGCAGCTCGACGGCCACTAATGAAAAACTGTTTTTT	CASSSTATNEKLFF
TRBV5-4	few	TRBJ2-7	.	TGTGCCAGCAGCTCCAGTAGGGAGCAGTACTTC	CASSSSREQYF
TRBV11-2	.	TRBJ2-3	.	TGTGCCAGCAGCCCCCGGTCAGGAGATACGCAGTATTTT	CASSPRSGDTQYF
TRBV19	.	TRBJ1-4	.	TGTGCCAGTAGTACCGGCGACTTGACAACTAATGAAAAACTGTTTTTT	CASSTGDLTTNEKLFF
TRBV15	large	TRBJ2-3	.	TGTGCCACCAGCAGAGGCTCCGATACGCAGTATTTT	CATSRGSDTQYF
TRBV5-6	.	TRBJ2-7	.	TGTGCCAGCAGCTTGGTTGGCTCCTACGAGCAGTACTTC	CASSLVGSYEQYF
TRBV28	once	TRBJ2-7	TRBD1	TGTGCCAGCAGACGCGGACAGGGCCGCTCCTACGAGCAGTACTTC	CASRRGQGRSYEQYF
TRBV7-6	few	TRBJ2-7	.	TGTGCCAGCAGCTTAGACCCCGGCAGTGCGACCTACGAGCAGTACTTC	CASSLDPGSATYEQYF
TRBV14	.	TRBJ2-7	.	TGTGCCAGCAGCCTCAAGTTCAGCAGGGCGAACGAGCAGTACTTC	CASSLKFSRANEQYF
TRBV28	few	TRBJ2-1	.	TGTGCCAGCAGTTTTGGGAGTAGCATGCAGTTCTTC	CASSFGSSMQFF
TRBV7-7	.	TRBJ2-3	.	TGTGCCAGCTCCCTAGGGGGGAAATCCACAGATACGCAGTATTTT	CASSLGGKSTDTQYF
TRBV7-2	.	TRBJ1-2	.	TGTGCCAGCAGCTGCGGAAAGACCTATGGCTACACCTTC	CASSCGKTYGYTF
TRBV23-1	.	TRBJ2-2	TRBD2	TGCGCCAGCAAGACCGGGACTAGCGGGCGAACGAACACCGGGGAGCTGTTTTTT	CASKTGTSGRTNTGELFF
TRBV5-1	.	TRBJ2-2	.	TGCGCCAGCAGCTTAGACACCGCGAACACCGGGGAGCTGTTTTTT	CASSLDTANTGELFF
TRBV30	few	TRBJ2-3	.	TGTGCCTGGAGTGAGGAAGATACGCAGTATTTT	CAWSEEDTQYF
TRBV2	.	TRBJ2-7	.	TGTGCCAGCAGGTTAGCGGAAAGCTCCTACGAGCAGTACTTC	CASRLAESSYEQYF
TRBV19	.	TRBJ1-2	.	TGTGCCACCGCTGCCCAGAACAGGGCGGGGGGCTACACCTTC	CATAAQNRAGGYTF
TRBV6-1	.	TRBJ2-5	.	TGTGCCAGCAGCCTCGACATGATAGAGACCCAGTACTTC	CASSLDMIETQYF
TRBV30	.	TRBJ2-6	TRBD2	TGTGCCTCCCCGGCAGCGGGGCCACCCGTCTCTGGGGCCAACGTCCTGACTTTC	CASPAAGPPVSGANVLTF
TRBV19	.	TRBJ1-1	.	TGTGCCAGTAGTATCACGGGGAACACTGAAGCTTTCTTT	CASSITGNTEAFF
TRBV9	.	TRBJ2-3	TRBD2	TGTGCCAGCAGCGTCAGCGGGACTAGCACAGATACGCAGTATTTT	CASSVSGTSTDTQYF
TRBV4-3	.	TRBJ2-1	.	TGCGCCAGCAGCCAAGAGGAGGGGGTTTCCTACAATGAGCAGTTCTTC	CASSQEEGVSYNEQFF
TRBV7-2	.	TRBJ2-7	.	TGTGCCAGCACCCTGGGTGGGAGCTCCTACGAGCAGTACTTC	CASTLGGSSYEQYF
TRBV25-1	once	TRBJ1-6	.	TGTGCCAGCAGTGAAGAGGGGAATAATTCACCCCTCCACTTT	CASSEEGNNSPLHF
TRBV7-6	few	TRBJ2-7	TRBD1	TGTGCCAGCAGCTCCGCAGGGGGAAGTGGAGAGCAGTACTTC	CASSSAGGSGEQYF
TRBV18	.	TRBJ2-7	.	TGTGCCAGTTCCCCTGACGGGGTCGGCGAGCAGTACTTC	CASSPDGVGEQYF
TRBV7-3	.	TRBJ2-5	TRBD2	TGTGCCAGCAGCTTTACGGGAGGGCCGGAAGAGACCCAGTACTTC	CASSFTGGPEETQYF
TRBV2	.	TRBJ2-1	TRBD1	TGTGCCAGCAGTGAATCGGGACAGGGATTTTCCCATGAGCAGTTCTTC	CASSESGQGFSHEQFF